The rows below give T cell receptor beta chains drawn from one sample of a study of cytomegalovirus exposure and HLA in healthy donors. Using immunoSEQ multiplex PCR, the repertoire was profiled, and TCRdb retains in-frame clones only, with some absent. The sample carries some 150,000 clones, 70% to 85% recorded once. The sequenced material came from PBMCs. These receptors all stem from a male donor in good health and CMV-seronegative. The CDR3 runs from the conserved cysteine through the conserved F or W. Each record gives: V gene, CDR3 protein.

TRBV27	CASSLLAGALRGYTF
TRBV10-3	CAISESNPSNLAGYTGELFF
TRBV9	CASSVEQTSDYNEQFF
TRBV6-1	CASSDDRLSSRYTF
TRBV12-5	CASGDWGGEQYF
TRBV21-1	CASSLAAHLSGNTIYF
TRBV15	CATSRDPTGGTGELFF
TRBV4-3	CASSQGLNYYEQYF
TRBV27	CASSNRDRGNEQFF
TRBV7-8	CASSQTGGPDEQYF
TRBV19	CASRVQGTGLFSEAFF
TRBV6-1	CASITGNMLNTEAFF
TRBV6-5	CASSPTGSSYEQYF
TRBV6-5	CASSYRGQGNTEAFF
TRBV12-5	CASGLVLQGGVYGYTF
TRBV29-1	CSVGVGYQGGDQYF
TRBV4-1	CASSQTVSYEQYF
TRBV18	CASSPRGQGVTGELFF
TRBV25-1	CASSDALADEKLFF
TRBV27	CASSPRRSSYNEQFF
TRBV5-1	CASSWNPGQGNGYTF
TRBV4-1	CASSQVTGGGQYF
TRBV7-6	CASSLFDRGSEQYF
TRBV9	CASSVGGQGNTGELFF
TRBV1	CTSSQVAVVGEQFF
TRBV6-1	CASSDRGHISYEQYF
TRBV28	CASSLMTSGNTGELFF